These 18 T cell receptor beta chains came from one sample sequenced in a study of prognosis after radiotherapy for stage I lung cancer. Genomic DNA served as the source from which two-round multiplex PCR generated TCR beta CDR3 amplicons. Amplification during the initial PCR round employed primers specific to each TRBV and TRBJ gene. Each CDR3 protein gets one entry after TCRdb re-called the multiplex PCR reads with MiXCR. This table has around 20,000 distinct CDR3 sequences, around 55% appearing once. This specimen was PBMCs, taken before or after stereotactic body radiation therapy (not recorded which). Receptors originate from a donor aged 50 or older with non-small cell lung cancer.

This clonotype is labeled as medium-sized. The chain is built from TRBV6-2 or TRBV6-3 and TRBJ2-1, with D hard to call. The CDR3 loop spans 13 amino acids. Germline CDR1 and CDR2: MNHEY and SVGEGT. The V end lost 5 bases, the J end lost 3 bases, and 8 bases lay between the germline ends. CDR3 nucleotides: TGTGCCAGCAGTACCCAGAGCTACAATGAGCAGTTCTTC. This gives the protein CASSTQSYNEQFF.

The chain links TRBV5-8 to TRBJ2-7, with 7 bases matching TRBD1. Per germline, CDR1 SGHTS and CDR2 YDEGEE. The CDR3 loop spans 13 amino acids. Trimming at V came to 4 bases and at J to 4 bases, leaving 5 bases not matched to a gene. The CDR3 region has the DNA TGTGCCAGCAGCGGGACAGTAATATACGAGCAGTACTTC. It yields the protein CASSGTVIYEQYF. The full variable domain, rest sourced from reference TRBV5-8 and TRBJ2-7, is EAGVTQSPTHLIKTRGQQATLRCSPISGHTSVYWYQQALGLGLQFLLWYDEGEERNRGNFPPRFSGRQFPNYSSELNVNALELEDSALYLCASSGTVIYEQYFGPGTRLTVT.

As to this clonotype: One junction end does not reproduce the germline sequence, and a read error may be involved. The CDR3 loop is CASSPLQGSYNGQFF. CDR3 in DNA: TGTGCCAGCAGCCCCCTACAGGGCAGCTACAATGGGCAGTTCTTC. This chain connects TRBV3-1 to TRBJ2-1, with D possibly being TRBD1 (6 bases). Germline loops: CDR1 LGHDT, CDR2 YNNKEL (reference sequence). CDR3 length: 15 residues.

The chain joins TRBV5-6 to TRBJ2-1, with D uncertain. In germline, CDR1 is SGHDT, CDR2 YYEEEE. The V and J ends lost 2 bases and 6 bases respectively, with 12 bases between them. This CDR3 is built from 14 residues. The CDR3 coding sequence is TGTGCCAGCAGCTTTTATGGGAATTCCAATGAGCAGTTCTTC. Translation: CASSFYGNSNEQFF.

Written as DNA, the CDR3 is TGTGCCAGCAGCTCCCGGGACAGGGGATACAATGAGCAGTTCTTC. As protein: CASSSRDRGYNEQFF. The chain uses TRBV12-3 or TRBV12-4 and TRBJ2-1; 10 bases are shared with TRBD1. The CDR3 is made up of 15 amino acids. Trimming at V came to 6 bases and at J to 4 bases, leaving 6 bases not matched to a gene.

Many counts were recorded for this clonotype. This chain connects TRBV11-3 to TRBJ2-5; D might be TRBD2 (7 bases). Germline V gives CDR1 SGHNT, CDR2 YENEEA. V lost 9 bases, J lost 2 bases, and 19 bases lay in between. The length of the CDR3 is 15 residues. The CDR3: CASRGGRTGQETQYF. The DNA of the CDR3 is TGTGCCAGTAGGGGGGGTCGTACGGGGCAAGAGACCCAGTACTTC.

This clonotype has at least ten counts. This could be a read error, since a much larger clone is one nucleotide away. V is TRBV28 and J is TRBJ2-7, with D tentatively TRBD2 (5 bases). Germline V gene data show CDR1 as MDHEN and CDR2 as SYDVKM. The CDR3 loop spans 13 amino acids. The V end lost 3 bases, the J end lost 3 bases, and 9 bases lay between the germline ends. The CDR3 nucleotides read TGTGCCAGCAGTTTTCGGGGTTTCTACGAGCAGTACTTC. Translating gives CASSFRGFYEQYF.

This chain connects TRBV20-1 to TRBJ2-2, with TRBD1 matching over 8 bases. The CDR3 is 18 amino acids. J lost 6 bases, V lost 3 bases, and 18 bases had no gene match. From germline, CDR1 is DFQATT and CDR2 SNEGSKA (reference sequence). The CDR3 nucleotides read TGCAGTGCTAGTTCCACTACCTGGACAGGGCGGGGAGCCGGGGAGCTGTTTTTT. The encoded protein is CSASSTTWTGRGAGELFF.

This chain links TRBV19 with TRBJ1-3, with D tentatively TRBD1 (5 bases). Deletions cut 5 bases from V and 0 bases from J, with 14 bases between. This CDR3 spans 16 amino acids. CDR1 and CDR2 from the germline V gene are LNHDA and SQIVND (reference sequence). The CDR3 region is CASSARGDHSGNTIYF. The CDR3 coding sequence is TGTGCCAGTAGTGCTCGGGGGGACCACTCTGGAAACACCATATATTTT.

This clonotype was recorded only once. One end of the junction does not line up with germline, which may come from a read error. The gene calls are TRBV6-1 and TRBJ2-7; perhaps TRBD1 as D (6 bases). The CDR3 is 14 amino acids. CDR1 and CDR2 from the germline V gene are MNHNS and SASEGT. CDR3 sequence (DNA): TGTGCCAGCAGTAGGACAGTGGGCGTATACGAGCATTACTTC. Residues: CASSRTVGVYEHYF.

This clonotype has a count of ten or more. A much larger clone differs from this one at a single base, so this may be a read error. Because the CDR3 is missing its conserved closing phenylalanine or tryptophan, this is likely a read error. The chain has TRBV19 and TRBJ2-2, with D maybe TRBD1 (6 bases). V lost 4 bases, J lost 5 bases, and 17 bases lay in between. CDR1 LNHDA and CDR2 SQIVND come from the germline V gene (reference sequence). CDR3 length: 16 amino acids. The CDR3 sequence is CASSTRQASGTGELFS. The CDR3 bases are TGTGCCAGTAGTACGAGACAGGCCTCGGGGACCGGGGAGCTGTTTTCT.

This clonotype has at least ten counts. This clone may be a read error of a much larger clone one base away. This chain joins TRBV6-1 and TRBJ1-5; the D gene is possibly TRBD1 (5 bases). This CDR3 contains 13 residues. Trimming took off 8 bases at V and 5 bases at J, with 13 bases between the two ends. CDR1 MNHNS and CDR2 SASEGT come from the germline V gene. In nucleotides, the CDR3 is TGTGCCAGCGGCCCCAGGGCCGATCAGCCCCAGCATTTT. This gives the protein CASGPRADQPQHF.

This clonotype is labeled as medium-sized. The chain carries TRBV5-1 and TRBJ2-7; the match to TRBD2 covers 15 bases. The CDR3 extends over 17 amino acids. Germline-derived CDR1 and CDR2 are SGHRS and YFSETQ. After removal of 1 base from V and 3 bases from J, the junction contained 5 bases not matched to a gene. The CDR3 sequence: CASSLPWTSGRGYEQYF. CDR3 coding DNA: TGCGCCAGCAGCTTGCCGTGGACTAGCGGGAGGGGCTACGAGCAGTACTTC.

By its share, this clonotype is medium-sized. The V and J genes are TRBV20-1 and TRBJ1-2; D not resolved. The V and J ends lost 0 bases and 4 bases respectively, with 12 bases between them. Germline CDR1 DFQATT, CDR2 SNEGSKA (reference sequence). The CDR3 has 14 residues. The CDR3 DNA follows: TGCAGTGCTAGAGACAGGAAAAGCTTCTATGGCTACACCTTC. Amino acids: CSARDRKSFYGYTF.

Comments on this clonotype: The junction shows a germline mismatch at one end, possibly a read error. The CDR3 loop reads CASSGGRLRADTQYF. For the CDR3, the DNA is TGTGCCTCGAGTGGGGGACGTCTCCGGGCAGATACGCAGTATTTT. The chain couples TRBV30 to TRBJ2-3; either TRBD1 or TRBD2 may fit D (5 bases each). The length of the CDR3 is 15 residues. Germline V gene sequence: CDR1 GTSNPN, CDR2 SVGIG (reference sequence).

This clonotype is judged medium-sized. The chain is built from TRBV19 and TRBJ2-1; D unresolved. The CDR3 runs 13 residues. Germline-derived CDR1 and CDR2 are LNHDA and SQIVND (reference sequence). The germline V and J ends were trimmed by 5 bases and 5 bases, with 10 bases remaining between them. DNA for the CDR3: TGTGCCAGTAGTCCGTTATCAGACAATGAGCAGTTCTTC. Residues: CASSPLSDNEQFF.

This clonotype was seen repeatedly, ten times or more. The chain links TRBV6-5 to TRBJ2-1, with D tentatively TRBD1 (6 bases). This CDR3 is 14 amino acids long. V was trimmed by 2 bases and J by 11 bases, leaving 16 bases between them. Germline V gene sequence: CDR1 MNHEY, CDR2 SVGAGI. The CDR3, as DNA: TGTGCCAGCAGTTACCTTTCGCAACAGGGCCAGCAGTTCTTC. It specifies CASSYLSQQGQQFF.

Ten or more counts support this clonotype. This chain joins TRBV2 and TRBJ2-1, with 8 bases lining up with TRBD2. V dropped 2 bases and J dropped 7; count of bases not matched to a gene: 10. The CDR3 runs 16 residues. CDR1 SNHLY and CDR2 FYNNEI come from the germline V gene. The CDR3 sequence is CASSEIAGKGENEQFF. DNA for the CDR3: TGTGCCAGCAGTGAAATAGCGGGAAAGGGGGAGAATGAGCAGTTCTTC. Supplemented by reference TRBV2 and TRBJ2-1, the full variable domain reads EPEVTQTPSHQVTQMGQEVILRCVPISNHLYFYWYRQILGQKVEFLVSFYNNEISEKSEIFDDQFSVERPDGSNFTLKIRSTKLEDSAMYFCASSEIAGKGENEQFFGPGTRLTVL.